This is a list of T cell receptor beta chains from one sample in a study of cytomegalovirus exposure and HLA in healthy donors. Sequencing was performed with immunoSEQ multiplex PCR; in TCRdb, only in-frame clones are kept and a portion is missing. Of a few hundred thousand clones listed, around 91% were seen once; the top ten hold less than 0.4%. The material sequenced was PBMCs. The receptors originated from a woman in her late teens or twenties in good health and CMV-seronegative. Both conserved end residues are part of each CDR3. A D gene is named only where the DNA matches it firmly. A clone size is listed for some rows: how often the clone was seen (once, few, many), or a class if it is expanded.

J gene: TRBJ1-1
clone size: -
D gene: -
V gene: TRBV9
CDR3 DNA: TGTGCCAGCAGCGTAGATGTCGACACGGGAGATGAAGCTTTCTTT
CDR3 protein: CASSVDVDTGDEAFF

J gene: TRBJ1-2
clone size: -
D gene: TRBD1
V gene: TRBV28
CDR3 DNA: TGTGCCAGCAGAACGGGACAGTTCGATAACTATGGCTACACCTTC
CDR3 protein: CASRTGQFDNYGYTF

J gene: TRBJ1-1
clone size: -
D gene: TRBD1
V gene: TRBV29-1
CDR3 DNA: TGCAGCGTTGGAGGACAGGGTCCCACTGAAGCTTTCTTT
CDR3 protein: CSVGGQGPTEAFF

J gene: TRBJ1-1
clone size: -
D gene: -
V gene: TRBV21-1
CDR3 DNA: TGTGCCAGCCACAGGGGGAAGGGCACTGAAGCTTTCTTT
CDR3 protein: CASHRGKGTEAFF

J gene: TRBJ2-3
clone size: -
D gene: -
V gene: TRBV5-6
CDR3 DNA: TGTGCCAGCAGCTGGACTAGCACAGATACGCAGTATTTT
CDR3 protein: CASSWTSTDTQYF

J gene: TRBJ2-1
clone size: -
D gene: TRBD2
V gene: TRBV5-6
CDR3 DNA: TGTGCCAGCAGCTTACTAGCGGGGGGTTACAATGAGCAGTTCTTC
CDR3 protein: CASSLLAGGYNEQFF

J gene: TRBJ2-3
clone size: -
D gene: TRBD1
V gene: TRBV28
CDR3 DNA: TGTGCCAAAAATGGACAGGGGATAGATACGCAGTATTTT
CDR3 protein: CAKNGQGIDTQYF

J gene: TRBJ1-4
clone size: few
D gene: -
V gene: TRBV4-1
CDR3 DNA: TGCGCCAGCAGCCCGACGGGGGGCGCGAGGGAAAAACTGTTTTTT
CDR3 protein: CASSPTGGAREKLFF

J gene: TRBJ2-1
clone size: -
D gene: -
V gene: TRBV6-1
CDR3 DNA: TGTGCCAGCAGGTATGTCCTACGGGACAATGAGCAGTTCTTC
CDR3 protein: CASRYVLRDNEQFF

J gene: TRBJ1-4
clone size: -
D gene: -
V gene: TRBV4-3
CDR3 DNA: TGCGCCAGCAGCCAAGAGAGGCTGTCACCTAATGAAAAACTGTTTTTT
CDR3 protein: CASSQERLSPNEKLFF

J gene: TRBJ2-5
clone size: -
D gene: -
V gene: TRBV7-7
CDR3 DNA: TGTGCTAGCAGCTTAGCTGCAGGGGGAGGAGAGACCCAGTACTTC
CDR3 protein: CASSLAAGGGETQYF

J gene: TRBJ1-6
clone size: -
D gene: TRBD1
V gene: TRBV27
CDR3 DNA: TGTGCCAGCAGTCCGGGACAGGGGAATTCACCCCTCCACTTT
CDR3 protein: CASSPGQGNSPLHF

J gene: TRBJ1-4
clone size: once
D gene: TRBD1
V gene: TRBV4-1
CDR3 DNA: TGCGCCAGCAGCCAGCAGGACAGGGTTCGGCGGGAAAAACTGTTTTTT
CDR3 protein: CASSQQDRVRREKLFF

J gene: TRBJ2-5
clone size: -
D gene: TRBD1
V gene: TRBV4-1
CDR3 DNA: TGCGCCAGCAGCCAAGATACCGGGAGACAGGGGCCATCCGGGGAGACCCAGTACTTC
CDR3 protein: CASSQDTGRQGPSGETQYF

J gene: TRBJ1-1
clone size: -
D gene: -
V gene: TRBV27
CDR3 DNA: TGTGCCAGCAGCATCGGGGGGATGAACACTGAAGCTTTCTTT
CDR3 protein: CASSIGGMNTEAFF

J gene: TRBJ2-5
clone size: once
D gene: -
V gene: TRBV5-1
CDR3 DNA: TGCGCCAGCAGCTTGCGTGAGACCCAGTACTTC
CDR3 protein: CASSLRETQYF

J gene: TRBJ1-1
clone size: -
D gene: TRBD1
V gene: TRBV4-1
CDR3 DNA: TGCGCCAGCAGCAGAAGGGGACAGGAAAACACTGAAGCTTTCTTT
CDR3 protein: CASSRRGQENTEAFF

J gene: TRBJ1-1
clone size: -
D gene: TRBD1
V gene: TRBV11-2
CDR3 DNA: TGTGCCAGCAGCGCCAGGGGGCGAGTCACTGAAGCTTTCTTT
CDR3 protein: CASSARGRVTEAFF

J gene: TRBJ2-3
clone size: once
D gene: TRBD1
V gene: TRBV9
CDR3 DNA: TGTGCCAGCAGCCCCCCAAGGACAGGGATCACAGATACGCAGTATTTT
CDR3 protein: CASSPPRTGITDTQYF

J gene: TRBJ1-1
clone size: -
D gene: -
V gene: TRBV28
CDR3 DNA: TGTGCCAGCAGCCCCCGACAGGACATGAACACTGAAGCTTTCTTT
CDR3 protein: CASSPRQDMNTEAFF

J gene: TRBJ1-1
clone size: -
D gene: -
V gene: TRBV5-1
CDR3 DNA: TGCGCCAGCAGCTTGATAGCTAAAGACACTGAAGCTTTCTTT
CDR3 protein: CASSLIAKDTEAFF

J gene: TRBJ2-2
clone size: -
D gene: -
V gene: TRBV7-2
CDR3 DNA: TGTGCCAGCAGCTTAGGTCTTTTGTCTACCGGGGAGCTGTTTTTT
CDR3 protein: CASSLGLLSTGELFF

J gene: TRBJ2-2
clone size: -
D gene: -
V gene: TRBV7-9
CDR3 DNA: TGTGCCAGCAACCGAGGGGGTGCCGGGGAGCTGTTTTTT
CDR3 protein: CASNRGGAGELFF

J gene: TRBJ2-4
clone size: once
D gene: TRBD1
V gene: TRBV2
CDR3 DNA: TGTGCCAGCAGTAGGGACAGCAAAAACATTCAGTACTTC
CDR3 protein: CASSRDSKNIQYF

J gene: TRBJ2-7
clone size: -
D gene: TRBD1
V gene: TRBV6-1
CDR3 DNA: TGTGCCAGCAGTACCCCAGGGGGCTACGAGCAGTACTTC
CDR3 protein: CASSTPGGYEQYF

J gene: TRBJ1-6
clone size: -
D gene: -
V gene: TRBV7-9
CDR3 DNA: TGTGCCAGCAGCTTGGAGTTCGGCTATAATTCACCCCTCCACTTT
CDR3 protein: CASSLEFGYNSPLHF

J gene: TRBJ2-7
clone size: -
D gene: TRBD1
V gene: TRBV29-1
CDR3 DNA: TGCAGCGCCCGGGGACAGGGGTCGGGCGAGCAGTACTTC
CDR3 protein: CSARGQGSGEQYF

J gene: TRBJ2-2
clone size: -
D gene: -
V gene: TRBV7-9
CDR3 DNA: TGTGCCAGCAGCCATCAGGGCGGAAGCACCGGGGAGCTGTTTTTT
CDR3 protein: CASSHQGGSTGELFF

J gene: TRBJ2-2
clone size: -
D gene: TRBD1
V gene: TRBV25-1
CDR3 DNA: TGTGCCAGCAGTGGAACCGGGACAGGGGGCATTATCACCGGGGAGCTGTTTTTT
CDR3 protein: CASSGTGTGGIITGELFF

J gene: TRBJ1-4
clone size: -
D gene: -
V gene: TRBV28
CDR3 DNA: TGTGCCAGCAGTCCCCGGGGGGCGCCAACTAATGAAAAACTGTTTTTT
CDR3 protein: CASSPRGAPTNEKLFF

J gene: TRBJ2-3
clone size: -
D gene: -
V gene: TRBV2
CDR3 DNA: TGTGCCATCAGGCAGGGTGATATCACAGATACGCAGTATTTT
CDR3 protein: CAIRQGDITDTQYF

J gene: TRBJ2-7
clone size: once
D gene: -
V gene: TRBV7-9
CDR3 DNA: TGTGCCAGCAGCTTAGAGGTCTACGGAGCCTACGAGCAGTACTTC
CDR3 protein: CASSLEVYGAYEQYF

J gene: TRBJ2-2
clone size: -
D gene: -
V gene: TRBV4-3
CDR3 DNA: TGCGCCAGCAGCCTGGGGACTGTAAACACCGGGGAGCTGTTTTTT
CDR3 protein: CASSLGTVNTGELFF

J gene: TRBJ1-5
clone size: -
D gene: -
V gene: TRBV27
CDR3 DNA: TGTGCCAGCAGTTTAGTCCGAGGGGGTCAGCCCCAGCATTTT
CDR3 protein: CASSLVRGGQPQHF

J gene: TRBJ1-2
clone size: -
D gene: -
V gene: TRBV14
CDR3 DNA: TGTGCCAGCAGCCACCATAAGACTCCGGCCAGCGGCTACACCTTC
CDR3 protein: CASSHHKTPASGYTF

J gene: TRBJ2-5
clone size: -
D gene: -
V gene: TRBV7-8
CDR3 DNA: TGTGCCAGCAGCTTCACCACCGAGGGTGTGACCCAGTACTTC
CDR3 protein: CASSFTTEGVTQYF

J gene: TRBJ2-7
clone size: -
D gene: TRBD2
V gene: TRBV7-2
CDR3 DNA: TGTGCCAGCAGCCCCTATACGGGGGGGTACGAGCAGTACTTC
CDR3 protein: CASSPYTGGYEQYF

J gene: TRBJ1-2
clone size: -
D gene: -
V gene: TRBV27
CDR3 DNA: TGTGCCAGCAGTTCAGGGAATGACTATGGCTACACCTTC
CDR3 protein: CASSSGNDYGYTF

J gene: TRBJ2-1
clone size: -
D gene: TRBD2
V gene: TRBV11-2
CDR3 DNA: TGTGCCAGCAGCTTATCGGCTAGCGGCTACAATGAGCAGTTCTTC
CDR3 protein: CASSLSASGYNEQFF

J gene: TRBJ1-2
clone size: -
D gene: TRBD1
V gene: TRBV19
CDR3 DNA: TGTGCCAGTAGTATTTTTTACCAGGGGGCTGATGGCTACACCTTC
CDR3 protein: CASSIFYQGADGYTF

J gene: TRBJ2-7
clone size: -
D gene: -
V gene: TRBV7-9
CDR3 DNA: TGTGCCAGCAGCTTAGGACAGTTCGGGTCCCCCCTTGGCTATGAGCAGTACTTC
CDR3 protein: CASSLGQFGSPLGYEQYF

J gene: TRBJ2-1
clone size: -
D gene: TRBD1
V gene: TRBV5-6
CDR3 DNA: TGTGCCAGCAGCTTTGGGACAGGGAACAATGAGCAGTTCTTC
CDR3 protein: CASSFGTGNNEQFF

J gene: TRBJ1-2
clone size: few
D gene: -
V gene: TRBV18
CDR3 DNA: TGTGCCAGCTCACCATCCCGGGGGATTGACTATGGCTACACCTTC
CDR3 protein: CASSPSRGIDYGYTF

J gene: TRBJ1-3
clone size: -
D gene: -
V gene: TRBV10-2
CDR3 DNA: TGCGCCACACCCGAAAAAGATGAAATTTCAGCTAGGAATTCTGGAAACACCATATATTTT
CDR3 protein: CATPEKDEISARNSGNTIYF

J gene: TRBJ2-2
clone size: -
D gene: -
V gene: TRBV5-1
CDR3 DNA: TGCGCCAGCAGCTTGGCCAGGGTTCAAACCGGGGAGCTGTTTTTT
CDR3 protein: CASSLARVQTGELFF

J gene: TRBJ1-6
clone size: -
D gene: TRBD1
V gene: TRBV5-1
CDR3 DNA: TGCGCCAGCAGCTTGGTTATAGGACAGGGTGAGGGTTCACCCCTCCACTTT
CDR3 protein: CASSLVIGQGEGSPLHF

J gene: TRBJ2-1
clone size: once
D gene: -
V gene: TRBV30
CDR3 DNA: TGTGCCTGGAGTACCCGAACCAGGGGAGTACGTGAGCAGTTCTTC
CDR3 protein: CAWSTRTRGVREQFF

J gene: TRBJ1-2
clone size: few
D gene: TRBD1
V gene: TRBV30
CDR3 DNA: TGTGCCTGGAGTGCCGGGACAGGGGTCTATGGCTACACCTTC
CDR3 protein: CAWSAGTGVYGYTF

J gene: TRBJ2-5
clone size: -
D gene: TRBD1
V gene: TRBV28
CDR3 DNA: TGTGCCAGCAGTCGGACAGGAAGAGAGACCCAGTACTTC
CDR3 protein: CASSRTGRETQYF